This T cell receptor (beta chain) is from a study of blood T cell repertoires in COVID-19. This CDR3 contains 13 residues. The germline CDR1 and CDR2 sequences are SNHLY and FYNNEI. Trimming stripped 4 bases from V and 0 bases from J, with 3 bases between. This table comes from immunoSEQ multiplex PCR, and its TCRdb copy is limited to in-frame clones, with some not included. Of about 140,000 clones listed, 70% to 90% are singletons. The clonotype originates from a man in his forties or fifties with acute or convalescent COVID-19. The chain combines TRBV2 with TRBJ2-2, with D unresolved. Source material: peripheral blood. CDR3 sequence: CASSVTNTGELFF. The CDR3 region has the DNA TGTGCCAGCAGTGTTACGAACACCGGGGAGCTGTTTTTT. The full variable domain, with the rest looked up from reference TRBV2 and TRBJ2-2, is EPEVTQTPSHQVTQMGQEVILRCVPISNHLYFYWYRQILGQKVEFLVSFYNNEISEKSEIFDDQFSVERPDGSNFTLKIRSTKLEDSAMYFCASSVTNTGELFFGEGSRLTVL.